Below are 2 T cell receptor beta chains sequenced from a single sample in a study of T cell clusters in autoimmune cytopenias. Multiplex touch-down PCR amplified TRB using TRB-A and TRB-B pools in one tube. TCRdb reprocessed the multiplex PCR reads and stores each CDR3 protein as one record, lacking DNA. In all, the sample yields 9,900 or so distinct CDR3 sequences. Some 39,000 genome equivalents of blood DNA were amplified for TRB. The sample was peripheral blood. The receptor source for this set is a human donor with an autoimmune cytopenia or autoimmune hepatitis (not recorded which).

The chain carries TRBV24-1 and TRBJ2-1; checking the TCRdb D call of TRBD1 is not possible without DNA. The CDR3 is made up of 21 amino acids. Germline CDR1 reads KGHDR; CDR2 reads SFDVKD. CDR3: CATSDSPTSWYRDRHYNEQFF.

The chain combines TRBV5-1 with TRBJ2-5. The CDR3 sequence is 13 residues long. Germline CDR1 is SGHRS and CDR2 is YFSETQ. The CDR3 loop is CASSSHHQETQYF.